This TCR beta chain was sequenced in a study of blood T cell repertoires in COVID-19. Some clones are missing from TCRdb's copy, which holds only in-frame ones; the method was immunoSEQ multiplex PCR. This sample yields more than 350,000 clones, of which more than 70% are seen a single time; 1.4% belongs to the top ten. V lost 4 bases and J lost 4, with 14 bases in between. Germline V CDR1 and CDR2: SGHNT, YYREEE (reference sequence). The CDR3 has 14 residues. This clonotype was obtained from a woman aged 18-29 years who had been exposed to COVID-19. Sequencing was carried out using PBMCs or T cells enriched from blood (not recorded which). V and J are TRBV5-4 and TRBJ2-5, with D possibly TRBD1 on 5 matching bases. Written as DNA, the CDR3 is TGTGCCAGCAGCAGGGGCCCCTACGGAGAGACCCAGTACTTC. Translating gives CASSRGPYGETQYF.